One and the same sample provided the 11 T cell receptor beta chains below, sequenced in a study of identical twins. TCRdb re-called the 5' RACE reads with MiXCR, one entry per CDR3 protein. The sample consists of about 500,000 distinct CDR3 sequences, 13% to 15% of them appearing once. The same specimen was also included in a second study, on yellow fever vaccine responses in identical twins.

Material: CD4+ T cells sorted from blood. The receptors were sampled from a woman younger than 30 in good health.

The chain employs TRBV2 and TRBJ2-3; 8 nucleotides line up with TRBD2. Germline V lookup: CDR1 SNHLY, CDR2 FYNNEI. The CDR3 runs 17 residues. V lost 3 bases, J lost 5 bases, and 13 bases stayed unmatched. CDR3 DNA sequence: TGTGCCAGCAGTGATGGTGTCCTAGCGGGTCGAAGAGATACGCAGTATTTT. Its translation: CASSDGVLAGRRDTQYF.

The gene calls are TRBV5-1 and TRBJ1-1, with TRBD1 matching 7 bases. Germline-derived CDR1 and CDR2 are SGHRS and YFSETQ. With V trimmed by 0 bases and J by 5 bases, 7 bases remained unmatched. The CDR3 loop spans 15 amino acids. The CDR3 DNA follows: TGCGCCAGCAGCTTGGCCGACAGGGTGGGGACTGAAGCTTTCTTT. Translating gives CASSLADRVGTEAFF.

This clonotype showed up many times. The J gene is TRBJ2-2, the V gene TRBV29-1; 8 positions agree with TRBD2. V was clipped by 4 bases and J by 3 bases; unmatched bases: 10. The CDR3 contains 16 residues. Germline CDR1 reads SQVTM; CDR2 reads ANQGSEA. The CDR3 region has the DNA TGCAGCGTTGGCCCGCGGGGGGCCGCGGACACCGGGGAGCTGTTTTTT. This sequence encodes CSVGPRGAADTGELFF.

The gene calls are TRBV6-5 and TRBJ2-6; no reliable D call. The CDR3 has 14 amino acids. Trimming removed 0 bases at V and 4 bases at J, with 4 bases between. Germline CDR1 and CDR2: MNHEY and SVGAGI. The CDR3 coding sequence is TGTGCCAGCAGTTACTCGACAGGGGCCAACGTCCTGACTTTC. The encoded protein is CASSYSTGANVLTF.

This clonotype was detected a few times. The gene calls are TRBV20-1 and TRBJ2-7, with 10 bases lining up with TRBD2. This CDR3 is 17 amino acids long. CDR1 DFQATT and CDR2 SNEGSKA come from the germline V gene (reference sequence). Trimming took 6 bases from V and 5 from J; bases not matched to a gene: 19. The CDR3 region has the DNA TGCAGTGCCCGCCGAGGGGGGAGCGGGAGGGCCATTGACGAGCAGTACTTC. It specifies CSARRGGSGRAIDEQYF.

The rearrangement uses TRBV2 and TRBJ1-1; D unresolved. V was pared by 4 bases and J by 1 base, with 10 bases between. The CDR3 is 14 amino acids. Germline V CDR1 and CDR2: SNHLY, FYNNEI. This chain's CDR3 is CASSARLTNTEAFF. CDR3 nucleotides: TGTGCCAGCAGTGCCAGACTGACGAACACTGAAGCTTTCTTT.

CDR3 sequence reads: CASSVDRHSSSYNEQFF. The CDR3, as DNA: TGTGCCAGCAGCGTAGACAGACACAGTAGCTCCTACAATGAGCAGTTCTTC. The chain employs TRBV9 and TRBJ2-1; no reliable D call. This CDR3 is 17 amino acids long. Trimming pared 0 bases from V and 0 bases from J, leaving 13 bases between. Germline-derived CDR1 and CDR2 are SGDLS and YYNGEE.

This chain joins TRBV30 and TRBJ2-6; D gene uncertain. The V and J ends lost 8 bases and 6 bases respectively, with 8 bases between them. Germline values: CDR1 GTSNPN, CDR2 SVGIG (reference sequence). The CDR3 length is 11 residues. CDR3 sequence: CARLLANVLTF. CDR3 in DNA: TGTGCCCGCCTTCTGGCCAACGTCCTGACTTTC.

This chain links TRBV7-2 with TRBJ2-1, with TRBD2 matching over 8 bases. The CDR3 runs to 15 residues. With V trimmed by 5 bases and J by 2 bases, 5 bases remained unmatched. Per the germline V gene, CDR1 is SGHTA and CDR2 is FQGNSA. The CDR3 sequence is CASSTTSGTYNEQFF. As DNA, the CDR3 is TGTGCCAGCAGCACTACTAGCGGAACCTACAATGAGCAGTTCTTC.

This clonotype was picked up many times. The chain carries TRBV12-3 or TRBV12-4 and TRBJ2-1; D is possibly TRBD2 (5 bases). This CDR3 is built from 14 residues. V lost 3 bases and J lost 9, with 15 bases in between. The CDR3 spells CASSFLRDAFEQFF. CDR3 nucleotides: TGTGCCAGCAGTTTTCTCCGGGATGCTTTTGAGCAGTTCTTC.

This clonotype was detected ten times or more. J is TRBJ2-7 and V is TRBV6-5; D remains ambiguous. The germline gives CDR1 MNHEY, CDR2 SVGAGI. This CDR3 has 14 amino acids. Trimming pared 4 bases from V and 2 bases from J, leaving 12 bases between. The CDR3 coding sequence is TGTGCCAGCAGTTCCCGGGCGCTTCCCTACGAGCAGTACTTC. Encoded protein: CASSSRALPYEQYF.